A few counts support the clone carrying this TCR beta chain. The data were obtained in a study of blood T cell repertoires in COVID-19. The CDR3 covers 13 residues. The germline gives CDR1 SNHLY, CDR2 FYNNEI. V gave up 7 bases and J gave up 6 bases, with 10 bases separating them. Clones were read by immunoSEQ multiplex PCR, and TCRdb kept only the in-frame ones, dropping some. Of 200,000 to 300,000 clones listed, approximately 82% are singletons. The source material was peripheral blood. This clonotype was sampled from a man in his thirties or forties who had recovered from COVID-19. The chain joins TRBV2 to TRBJ1-6; no clear D gene. In nucleotides, the CDR3 is TGTGCCAGCAATAGACAACTTAATTCACCCCTCCACTTT. Its translation: CASNRQLNSPLHF.